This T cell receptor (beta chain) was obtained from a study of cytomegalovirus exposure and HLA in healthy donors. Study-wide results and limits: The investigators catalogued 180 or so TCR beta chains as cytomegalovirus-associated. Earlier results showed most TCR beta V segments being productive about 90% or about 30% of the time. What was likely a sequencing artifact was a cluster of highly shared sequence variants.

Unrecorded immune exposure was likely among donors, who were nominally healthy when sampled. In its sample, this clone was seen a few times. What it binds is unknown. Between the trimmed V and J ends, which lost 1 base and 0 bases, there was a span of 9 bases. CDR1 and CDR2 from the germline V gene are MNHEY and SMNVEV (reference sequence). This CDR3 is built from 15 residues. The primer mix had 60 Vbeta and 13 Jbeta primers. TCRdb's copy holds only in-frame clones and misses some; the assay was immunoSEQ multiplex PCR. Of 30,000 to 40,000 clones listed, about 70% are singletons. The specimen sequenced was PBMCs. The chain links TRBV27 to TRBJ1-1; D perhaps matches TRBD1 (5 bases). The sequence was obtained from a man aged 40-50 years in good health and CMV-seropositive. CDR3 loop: CASSLFGTLNTEAFF. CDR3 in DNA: TGTGCCAGCAGTTTATTCGGGACTCTGAACACTGAAGCTTTCTTT.